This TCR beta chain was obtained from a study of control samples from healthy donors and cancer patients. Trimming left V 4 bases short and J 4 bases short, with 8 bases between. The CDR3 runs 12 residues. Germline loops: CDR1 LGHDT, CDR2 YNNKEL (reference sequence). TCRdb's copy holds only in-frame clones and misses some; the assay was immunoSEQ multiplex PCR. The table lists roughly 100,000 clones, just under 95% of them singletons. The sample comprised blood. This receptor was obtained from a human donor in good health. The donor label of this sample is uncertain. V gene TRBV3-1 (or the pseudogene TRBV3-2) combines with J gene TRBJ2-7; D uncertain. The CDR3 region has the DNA TGTGCCAGCAGCCCAGCGTGGTACGAGCAGTACTTC. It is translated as CASSPAWYEQYF.